In its sample, the clone carrying this TCR beta chain was seen once. The assay was immunoSEQ multiplex PCR, and TCRdb's table has in-frame clones only and misses some. In the table there are roughly 100,000 clones, more than 85% of which are singletons. The time point was: cycle 4 day 1 (C4D1), after 5 to 7 weeks of nivolumab. Every patient experienced relapse after autologous stem cell transplantation, and brentuximab vedotin exposure varied. V was cut by 0 bases and J by 0 bases, with 10 bases left in between. The CDR3 is 16 residues long. The V gene's germline CDR1 is SGHNT and CDR2 YYREEE (reference sequence). This specimen belongs to a study of PD-1 blockade in classical Hodgkin lymphoma. Whole-study context: Patients in the cohort were put on intravenous nivolumab, 3 mg/kg every 2 weeks.

This clonotype originated in a human donor with classical Hodgkin lymphoma. The rearrangement joins TRBV5-4 to TRBJ1-3; D is ambiguous. This specimen was peripheral blood mononuclear cells (PBMCs), taken before the fourth cycle of nivolumab. DNA of the CDR3: TGTGCCAGCAGCTTGGGCGGGAGGAGCTCTGGAAACACCATATATTTT. As protein: CASSLGGRSSGNTIYF.